This entry features one T cell receptor (beta chain) sequence. Its antigen is not identified. The data stem from a study of shared clonotypes between healthy human individuals. Study conclusions and caveats: A handful of donors shared roughly 5% of their naive CD4 clonotypes.

Donors had no recently reported acute infections or vaccinations and were HIV-negative. Per the germline V gene, CDR1 is SGHRS and CDR2 is YFSETQ. This CDR3 has 14 residues. With V trimmed by 7 bases and J by 2 bases, 6 bases remained unmatched. Several immunoSEQ plates received, in even portions, the genomic DNA of each subset. TCRdb's table, derived via immunoSEQ multiplex PCR, lists solely in-frame clones and lacks some. The sample lists about 110,000 clones, about 67% occurring once. This TCR was sampled from a woman aged 30 to 39 in good health. The sample taken for sequencing was memory CD8+ T cells sorted from blood. The subset denotes: CD45RO+ cells pooled with CCR7-negative TemRA cells. The rearrangement links TRBV5-1 to TRBJ2-5; TRBD2 matches 9 bases. The CDR3 loop is CASAGAGGQETQYF. CDR3 DNA sequence: TGCGCCAGCGCGGGAGCGGGAGGACAAGAGACCCAGTACTTC.